This T cell receptor (beta chain) comes out of a study of blood T cell repertoires in COVID-19. The V end lost 5 bases, the J end lost 3 bases, and 11 bases lay between the germline ends. Germline V lookup: CDR1 MNHEY, CDR2 SVGEGT. The CDR3 is 13 residues long. Sequencing was performed with immunoSEQ multiplex PCR; in TCRdb, only in-frame clones are kept and a portion is missing. This table has approximately 160,000 clones, around 86% appearing once. Source material: peripheral blood. This receptor was obtained from a man between 65 and 85 years old who had recovered from COVID-19. The gene calls are TRBV6-2 or TRBV6-3 and TRBJ2-7; D is unclear. CDR3 in amino acids: CASSTTPGYEQYF. CDR3 DNA sequence: TGTGCCAGCAGTACCACCCCGGGCTACGAGCAGTACTTC.